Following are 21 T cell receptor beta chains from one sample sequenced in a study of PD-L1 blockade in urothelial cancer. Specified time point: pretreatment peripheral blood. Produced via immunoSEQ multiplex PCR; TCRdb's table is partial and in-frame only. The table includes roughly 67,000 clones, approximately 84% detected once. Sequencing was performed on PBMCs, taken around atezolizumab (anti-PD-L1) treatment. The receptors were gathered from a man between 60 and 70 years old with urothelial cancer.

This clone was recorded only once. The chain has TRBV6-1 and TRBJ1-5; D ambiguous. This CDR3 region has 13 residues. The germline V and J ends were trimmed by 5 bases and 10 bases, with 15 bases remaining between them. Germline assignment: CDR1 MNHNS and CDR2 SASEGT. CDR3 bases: TGTGCCAGCAGTAAGCTAGACCTTGATCCCCAGCATTTT. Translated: CASSKLDLDPQHF.

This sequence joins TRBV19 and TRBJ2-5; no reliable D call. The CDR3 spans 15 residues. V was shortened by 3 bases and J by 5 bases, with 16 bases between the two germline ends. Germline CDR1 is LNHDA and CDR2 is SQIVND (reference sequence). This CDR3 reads CASSMMAGQVETQYF. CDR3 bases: TGTGCCAGTAGTATGATGGCAGGCCAGGTTGAGACCCAGTACTTC.

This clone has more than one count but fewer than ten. The chain's CDR3 is CASSLWTGQETQYF. In DNA, the CDR3 is TGTGCCAGCAGCTTGTGGACGGGGCAAGAGACCCAGTACTTC. This chain connects TRBV11-1 to TRBJ2-5; a weak D match, TRBD2 (5 bases). CDR1 is SGHAT and CDR2 is FQDESV in the germline V gene (reference sequence). This CDR3 region has 14 residues. Trimming took off 3 bases at V and 2 bases at J, with 10 bases between the two ends. The full variable domain, completed using reference TRBV11-1 and TRBJ2-5, is EAEVAQSPRYKITEKSQAVAFWCDPISGHATLYWYRQILGQGPELLVQFQDESVVDDSQLPKDRFSAERLKGVDSTLKIQPAELGDSAMYLCASSLWTGQETQYFGPGTRLLVL.

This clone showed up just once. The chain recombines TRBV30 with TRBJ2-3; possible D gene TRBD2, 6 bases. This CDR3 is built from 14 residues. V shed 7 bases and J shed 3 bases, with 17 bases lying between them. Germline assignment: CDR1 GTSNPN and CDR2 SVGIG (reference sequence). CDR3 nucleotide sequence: TGTGCCTCACAACGCGGGGCGTCGACAGATACGCAGTATTTT. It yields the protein CASQRGASTDTQYF.

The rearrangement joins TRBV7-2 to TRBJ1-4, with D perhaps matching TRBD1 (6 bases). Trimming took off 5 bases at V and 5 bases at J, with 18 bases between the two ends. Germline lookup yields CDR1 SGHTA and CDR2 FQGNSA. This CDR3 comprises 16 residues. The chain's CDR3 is CASSTSTTGINEKLFF. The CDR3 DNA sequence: TGTGCCAGCAGCACCTCGACGACAGGAATAAATGAAAAACTGTTTTTT.

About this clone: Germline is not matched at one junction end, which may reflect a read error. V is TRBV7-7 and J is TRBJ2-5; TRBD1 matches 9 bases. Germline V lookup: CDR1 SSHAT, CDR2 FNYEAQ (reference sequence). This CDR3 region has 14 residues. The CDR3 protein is CASSSTGGAETQYF. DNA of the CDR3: TGTGCTAGCAGCTCCACAGGGGGCGCGGAGACCCAGTACTTC.

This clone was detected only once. CDR3 amino acids: CASSVQGGQPQHF. The CDR3 region has the DNA TGTGCCAGCAGCGTCCAGGGCGGTCAGCCCCAGCATTTT. The V call is TRBV7-6, the J call TRBJ1-5; D perhaps matches TRBD1 (5 bases). Trimming took 5 bases from V and 6 from J, leaving 11 bases between them. Germline assignment: CDR1 SGHVS and CDR2 FNYEAQ. The CDR3 is 13 residues long.

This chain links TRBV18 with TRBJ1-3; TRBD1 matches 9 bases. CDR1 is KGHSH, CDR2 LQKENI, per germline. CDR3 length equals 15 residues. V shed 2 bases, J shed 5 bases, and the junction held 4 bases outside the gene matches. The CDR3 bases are TGTGCCAGCTCACCAAGGACAGGGGAAAGAAACACCATATATTTT. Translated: CASSPRTGERNTIYF.

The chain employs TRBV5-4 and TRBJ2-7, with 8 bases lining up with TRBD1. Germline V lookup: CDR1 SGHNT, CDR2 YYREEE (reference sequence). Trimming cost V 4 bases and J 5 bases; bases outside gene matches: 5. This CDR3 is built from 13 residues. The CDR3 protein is CASSRRTGNEQYF. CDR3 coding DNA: TGTGCCAGCAGCCGCAGGACAGGGAACGAGCAGTACTTC.

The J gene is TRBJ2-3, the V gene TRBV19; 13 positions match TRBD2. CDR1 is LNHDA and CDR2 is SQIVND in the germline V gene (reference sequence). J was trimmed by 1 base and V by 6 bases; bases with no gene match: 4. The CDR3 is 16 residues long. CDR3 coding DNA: TGTGCCAGTAGGACTAGCGGGGGGCCCCGCACAGATACGCAGTATTTT. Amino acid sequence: CASRTSGGPRTDTQYF.

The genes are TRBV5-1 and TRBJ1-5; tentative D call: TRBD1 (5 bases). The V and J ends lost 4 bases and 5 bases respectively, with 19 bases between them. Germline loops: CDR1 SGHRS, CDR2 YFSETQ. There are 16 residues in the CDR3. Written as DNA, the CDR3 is TGCGCCAGCAGCCCGGGGGGGGGAGGTAGGGATCAGCCCCAGCATTTT. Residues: CASSPGGGGRDQPQHF.

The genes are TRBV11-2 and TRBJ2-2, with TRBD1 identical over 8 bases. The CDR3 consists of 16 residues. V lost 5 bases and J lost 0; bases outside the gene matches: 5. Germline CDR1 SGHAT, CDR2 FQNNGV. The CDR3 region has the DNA TGTGCCAGCAGCCGAACGGGACAGGCGAACACCGGGGAGCTGTTTTTT. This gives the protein CASSRTGQANTGELFF.

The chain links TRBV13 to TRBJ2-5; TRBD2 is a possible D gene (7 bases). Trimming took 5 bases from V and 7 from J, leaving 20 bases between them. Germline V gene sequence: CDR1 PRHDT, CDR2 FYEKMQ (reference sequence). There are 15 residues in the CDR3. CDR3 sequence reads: CASSQRGAHWGTQYF. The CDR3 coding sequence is TGTGCCAGCAGCCAACGGGGGGCCCACTGGGGGACCCAGTACTTC.

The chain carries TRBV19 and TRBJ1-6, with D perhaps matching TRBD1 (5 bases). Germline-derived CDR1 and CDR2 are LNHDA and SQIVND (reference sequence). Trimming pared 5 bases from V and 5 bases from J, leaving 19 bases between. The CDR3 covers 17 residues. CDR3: CASSPMGGRRDNSPLHF. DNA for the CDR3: TGTGCCAGTAGTCCCATGGGGGGACGTCGTGATAATTCACCCCTCCACTTT.

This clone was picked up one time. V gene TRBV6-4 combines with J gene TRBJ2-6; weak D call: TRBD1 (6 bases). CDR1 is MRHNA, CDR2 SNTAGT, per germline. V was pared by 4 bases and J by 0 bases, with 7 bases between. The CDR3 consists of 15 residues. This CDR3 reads CASSAGDSGANVLTF. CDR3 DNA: TGTGCCAGCAGTGCAGGGGACTCTGGGGCCAACGTCCTGACTTTC.

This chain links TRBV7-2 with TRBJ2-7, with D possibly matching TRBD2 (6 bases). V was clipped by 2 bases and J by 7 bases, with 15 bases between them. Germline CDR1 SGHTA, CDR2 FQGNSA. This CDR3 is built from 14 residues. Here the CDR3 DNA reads TGTGCCAGCAGCTTACAGCGGACCGCGGGGGAGCAGTACTTC. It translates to CASSLQRTAGEQYF.

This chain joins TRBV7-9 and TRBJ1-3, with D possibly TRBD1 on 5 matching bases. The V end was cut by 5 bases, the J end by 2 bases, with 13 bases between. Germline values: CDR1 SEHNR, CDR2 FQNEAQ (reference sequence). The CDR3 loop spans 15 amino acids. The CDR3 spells CASSPGGGTGNTIYF. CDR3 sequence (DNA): TGTGCCAGCAGCCCCGGTGGGGGGACTGGAAACACCATATATTTT.

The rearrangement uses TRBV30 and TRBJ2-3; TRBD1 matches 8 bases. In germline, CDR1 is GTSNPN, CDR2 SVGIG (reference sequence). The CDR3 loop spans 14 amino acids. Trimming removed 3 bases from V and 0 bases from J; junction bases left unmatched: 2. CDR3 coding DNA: TGTGCCTGGAGCCCAGGGGGCAGCACAGATACGCAGTATTTT. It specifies CAWSPGGSTDTQYF. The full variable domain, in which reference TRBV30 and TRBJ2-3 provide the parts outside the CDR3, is SQTIHQWPATLVQPVGSPLSLECTVEGTSNPNLYWYRQAAGRGLQLLFYSVGIGQISSEVPQNLSASRPQDRQFILSSKKLLLSDSGFYLCAWSPGGSTDTQYFGPGTRLTVL.

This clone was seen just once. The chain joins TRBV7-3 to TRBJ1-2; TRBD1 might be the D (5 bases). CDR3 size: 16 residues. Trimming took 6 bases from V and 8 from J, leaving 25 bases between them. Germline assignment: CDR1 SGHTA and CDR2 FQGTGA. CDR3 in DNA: TGTGCCAGCAGTCCATCCGTTGGGGGAGGGATGGTGGGCTACACCTTC. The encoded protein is CASSPSVGGGMVGYTF.

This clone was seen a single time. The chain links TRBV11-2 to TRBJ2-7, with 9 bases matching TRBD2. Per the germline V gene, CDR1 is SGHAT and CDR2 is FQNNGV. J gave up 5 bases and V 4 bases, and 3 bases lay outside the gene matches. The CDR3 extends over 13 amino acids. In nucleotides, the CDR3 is TGTGCCAGCAGCTCAGGACTAGCGAACGAGCAGTACTTC. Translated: CASSSGLANEQYF.

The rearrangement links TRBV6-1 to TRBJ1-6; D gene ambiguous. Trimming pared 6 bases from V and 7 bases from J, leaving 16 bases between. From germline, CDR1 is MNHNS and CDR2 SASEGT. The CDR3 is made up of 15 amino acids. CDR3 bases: TGTGCCAGCAGAAGAGTAGCCGAATTAAATTCACCCCTCCACTTT. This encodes CASRRVAELNSPLHF.